This TCR beta chain was profiled in a study of T-cell reconstitution after alpha-beta-depleted transplantation in children. General study points: Surviving recipient T cells and thymic progenitors produced the high day-60 TCRbeta diversity seen in some patients.

The CDR3 contains 14 residues. Germline CDR1 reads LGHDT; CDR2 reads YNNKEL (reference sequence). Trimming cost V 0 bases and J 3 bases, with 8 bases left between them. Comments on this clonotype: Its cognate antigen is unknown.

This sample's TCRbeta library carried unique molecular identifier barcodes. MiXCR, run by TCRdb on the PCR reads, gives a single entry per CDR3 protein. The table lists under 750,000 distinct CDR3 sequences, under 25% of them singletons. This specimen was PBMCs, mostly from graft donor cells, taken 360 days after TCRalphabeta/CD19-depleted stem cell transplant. This chain connects TRBV3-1 to TRBJ1-1; no clear D gene. This clonotype was sampled from a boy under two years old who had a stem cell transplant for acute myeloid leukemia, so the T cells may come from the graft donor. The chain's CDR3 is CASSQDGEDTEAFF. CDR3 in DNA: TGTGCCAGCAGCCAAGACGGGGAGGACACTGAAGCTTTCTTT.